In this sample, the clone carrying this T cell receptor beta chain turned up a few times. The antigen is undetermined. The record originates from a study of CD8 T cells in ankylosing spondylitis. The study's findings and limits: The disease-linked clones had a CD8+ phenotype and low blood frequencies.

The TCR beta libraries were generated through quantitative 5'-RACE incorporating molecular barcodes. TCRdb passed the 5' RACE reads through MiXCR, listing each CDR3 protein once. The table lists under 450,000 distinct CDR3 sequences, roughly 20% of them singletons. The origin of this receptor is a male donor with ankylosing spondylitis or in good health (not recorded which). Sequenced input: blood, either unsorted or a sorted T cell fraction (not recorded which).

The CDR3 nucleotides are TGCAGTGCTAGAGATTATAGGACAGGGCCTCCTTACGAGCAGTACTTC. It translates to CSARDYRTGPPYEQYF. The chain employs TRBV20-1 and TRBJ2-7; 8 positions agree with TRBD1. The junction had 11 bases not matched to a gene; V was cut back by 0 bases and J by 4 bases. The CDR3 is made up of 16 amino acids. Germline CDR1 is DFQATT and CDR2 is SNEGSKA (reference sequence).